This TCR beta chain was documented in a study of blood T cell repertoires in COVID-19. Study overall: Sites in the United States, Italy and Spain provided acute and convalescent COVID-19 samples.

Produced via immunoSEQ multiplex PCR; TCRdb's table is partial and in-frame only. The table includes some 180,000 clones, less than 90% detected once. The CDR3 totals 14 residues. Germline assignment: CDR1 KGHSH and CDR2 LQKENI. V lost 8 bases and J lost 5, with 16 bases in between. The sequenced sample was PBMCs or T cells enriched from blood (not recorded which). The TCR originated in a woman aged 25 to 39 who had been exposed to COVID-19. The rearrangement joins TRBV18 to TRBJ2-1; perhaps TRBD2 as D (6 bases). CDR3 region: CASLIPSANNEQFF. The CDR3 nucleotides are TGTGCCAGCCTCATCCCTAGCGCAAACAATGAGCAGTTCTTC.